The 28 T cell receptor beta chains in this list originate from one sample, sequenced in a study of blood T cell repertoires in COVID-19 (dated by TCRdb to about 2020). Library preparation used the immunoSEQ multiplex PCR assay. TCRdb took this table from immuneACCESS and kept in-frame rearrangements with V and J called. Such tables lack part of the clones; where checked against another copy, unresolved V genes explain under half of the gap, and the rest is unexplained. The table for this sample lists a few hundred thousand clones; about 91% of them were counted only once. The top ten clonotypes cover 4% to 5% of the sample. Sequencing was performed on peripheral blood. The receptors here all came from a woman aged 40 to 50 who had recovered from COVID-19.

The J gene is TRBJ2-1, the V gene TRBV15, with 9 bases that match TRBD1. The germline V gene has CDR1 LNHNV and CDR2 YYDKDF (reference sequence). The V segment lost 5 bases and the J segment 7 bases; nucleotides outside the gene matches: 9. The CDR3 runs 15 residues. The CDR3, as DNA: TGTGCCACCAGCTCGGCGGGGACAGGGTCAAATGAGCAGTTCTTC. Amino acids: CATSSAGTGSNEQFF. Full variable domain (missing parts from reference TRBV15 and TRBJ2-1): DAMVIQNPRYQVTQFGKPVTLSCSQTLNHNVMYWYQQKSSQAPKLLFHYYDKDFNNEADTPDNFQSRRPNTSFCFLDIRSPGLGDTAMYLCATSSAGTGSNEQFFGPGTRLTVL.

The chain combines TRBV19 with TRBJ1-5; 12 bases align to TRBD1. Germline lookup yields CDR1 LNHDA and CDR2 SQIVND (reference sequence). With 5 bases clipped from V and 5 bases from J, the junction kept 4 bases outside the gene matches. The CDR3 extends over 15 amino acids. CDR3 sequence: CASSLGTGGDQPQHF. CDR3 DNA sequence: TGTGCCAGTAGTCTAGGGACAGGGGGCGATCAGCCCCAGCATTTT.

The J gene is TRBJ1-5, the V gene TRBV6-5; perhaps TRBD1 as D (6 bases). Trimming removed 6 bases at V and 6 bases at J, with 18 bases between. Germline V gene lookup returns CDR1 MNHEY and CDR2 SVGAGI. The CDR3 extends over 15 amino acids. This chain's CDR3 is CASRLTGDFAQPQHF. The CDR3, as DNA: TGTGCCAGCAGATTGACAGGTGATTTTGCTCAGCCCCAGCATTTT.

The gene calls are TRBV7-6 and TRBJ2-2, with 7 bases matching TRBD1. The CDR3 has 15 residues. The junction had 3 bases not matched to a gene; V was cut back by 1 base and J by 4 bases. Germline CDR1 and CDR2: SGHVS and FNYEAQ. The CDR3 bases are TGTGCCAGCAGCTTAGAACAGGGGCTCACCGGGGAGCTGTTTTTT. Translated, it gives CASSLEQGLTGELFF.

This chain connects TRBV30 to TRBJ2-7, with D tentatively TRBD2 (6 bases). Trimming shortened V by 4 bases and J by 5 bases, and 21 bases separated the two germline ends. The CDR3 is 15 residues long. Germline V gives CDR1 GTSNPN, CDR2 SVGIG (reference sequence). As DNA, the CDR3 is TGTGCCTGGACTATAGGCGGGCTAGCGCTACACGAGCAGTACTTC. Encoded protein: CAWTIGGLALHEQYF.

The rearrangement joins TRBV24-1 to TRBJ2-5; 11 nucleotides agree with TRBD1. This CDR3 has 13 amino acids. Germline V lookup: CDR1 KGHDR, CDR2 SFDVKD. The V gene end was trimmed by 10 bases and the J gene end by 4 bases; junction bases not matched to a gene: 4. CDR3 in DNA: TGTGCCACAGCGGACAGGGGGCTAGAGACCCAGTACTTC. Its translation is CATADRGLETQYF.

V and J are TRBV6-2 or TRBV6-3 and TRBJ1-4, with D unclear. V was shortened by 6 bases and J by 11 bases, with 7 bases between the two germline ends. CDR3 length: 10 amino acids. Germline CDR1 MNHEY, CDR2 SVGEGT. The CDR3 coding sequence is TGTGCCAGCAGCGCTGGCAAACTGTTTTTT. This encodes CASSAGKLFF.

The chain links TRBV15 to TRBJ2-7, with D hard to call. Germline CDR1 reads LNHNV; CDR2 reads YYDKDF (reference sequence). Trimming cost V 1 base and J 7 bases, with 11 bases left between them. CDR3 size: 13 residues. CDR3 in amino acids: CATSRGHSREQYF. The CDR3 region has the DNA TGTGCCACCAGCAGAGGTCACAGTCGAGAGCAGTACTTC.

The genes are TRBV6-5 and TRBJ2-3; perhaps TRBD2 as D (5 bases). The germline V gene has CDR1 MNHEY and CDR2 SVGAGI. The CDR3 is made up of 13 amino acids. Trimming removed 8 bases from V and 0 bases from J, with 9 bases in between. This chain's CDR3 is CASGGSSTDTQYF. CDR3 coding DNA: TGTGCCAGCGGCGGGTCTAGCACAGATACGCAGTATTTT.

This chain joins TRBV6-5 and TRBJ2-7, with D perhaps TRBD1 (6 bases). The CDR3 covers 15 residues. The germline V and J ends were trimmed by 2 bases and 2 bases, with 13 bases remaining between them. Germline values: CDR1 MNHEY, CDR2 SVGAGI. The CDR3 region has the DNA TGTGCCAGCAGTTACAGCCCCAGGGGCCCCTACGAGCAGTACTTC. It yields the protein CASSYSPRGPYEQYF.

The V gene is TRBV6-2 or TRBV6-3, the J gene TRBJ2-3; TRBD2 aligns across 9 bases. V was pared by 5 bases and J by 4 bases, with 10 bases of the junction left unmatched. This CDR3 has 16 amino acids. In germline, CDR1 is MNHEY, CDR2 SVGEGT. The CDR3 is CASSISGRVGADTQYF. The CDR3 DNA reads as TGTGCCAGCAGTATTAGCGGGAGAGTCGGTGCAGATACGCAGTATTTT.

CDR3 protein: CASSLGQGVYGYTF. The CDR3 nucleotides read TGTGCCAGCAGCTTAGGACAGGGGGTTTATGGCTACACCTTC. The genes are TRBV11-3 and TRBJ1-2, with 9 nucleotides matching TRBD1. The CDR3 covers 14 residues. Losses at the gene ends were 1 base for V and 5 bases for J; bases not matched to a gene: 2. Germline values: CDR1 SGHNT, CDR2 YENEEA.

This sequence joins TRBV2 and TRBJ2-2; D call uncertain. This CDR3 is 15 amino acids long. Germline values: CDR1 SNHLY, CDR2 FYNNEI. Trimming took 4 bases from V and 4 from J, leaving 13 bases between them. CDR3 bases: TGTGCCAGCAGTGTTAGCCAGTTGACCACCGGGGAGCTGTTTTTT. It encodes CASSVSQLTTGELFF.

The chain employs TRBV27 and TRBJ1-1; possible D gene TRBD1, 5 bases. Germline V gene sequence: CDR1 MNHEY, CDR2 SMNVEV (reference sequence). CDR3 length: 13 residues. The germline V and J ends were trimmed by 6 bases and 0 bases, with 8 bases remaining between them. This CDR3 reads CASSYRMNTEAFF. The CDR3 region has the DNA TGTGCCAGCAGCTACAGGATGAACACTGAAGCTTTCTTT.

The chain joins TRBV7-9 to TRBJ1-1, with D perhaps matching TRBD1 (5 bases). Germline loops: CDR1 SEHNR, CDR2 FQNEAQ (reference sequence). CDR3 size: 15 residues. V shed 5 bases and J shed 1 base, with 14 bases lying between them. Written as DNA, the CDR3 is TGTGCCAGCAGCCTACTGTGGGGCGCGAACACTGAAGCTTTCTTT. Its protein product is CASSLLWGANTEAFF.

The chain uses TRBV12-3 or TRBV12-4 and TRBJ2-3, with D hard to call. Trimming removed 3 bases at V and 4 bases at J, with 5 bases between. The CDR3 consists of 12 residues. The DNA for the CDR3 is TGTGCCAGCAGTTTTAGTTCAGATACGCAGTATTTT. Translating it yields CASSFSSDTQYF.

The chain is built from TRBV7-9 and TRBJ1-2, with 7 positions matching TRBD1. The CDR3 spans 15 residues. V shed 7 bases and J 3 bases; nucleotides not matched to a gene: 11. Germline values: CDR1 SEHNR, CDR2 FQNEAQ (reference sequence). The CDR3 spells CASTLEGAGHYGYTF. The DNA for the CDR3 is TGTGCCAGCACCCTAGAGGGGGCGGGCCACTATGGCTACACCTTC.

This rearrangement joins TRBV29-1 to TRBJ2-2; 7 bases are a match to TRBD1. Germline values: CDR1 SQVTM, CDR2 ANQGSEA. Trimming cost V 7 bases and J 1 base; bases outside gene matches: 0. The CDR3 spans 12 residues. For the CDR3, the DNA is TGCAGCGGGGACAGGAACACCGGGGAGCTGTTTTTT. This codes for CSGDRNTGELFF.

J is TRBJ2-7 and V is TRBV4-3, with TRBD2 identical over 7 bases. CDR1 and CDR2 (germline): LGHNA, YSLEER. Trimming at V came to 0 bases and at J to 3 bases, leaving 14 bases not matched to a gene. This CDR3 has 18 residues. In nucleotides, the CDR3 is TGCGCCAGCAGCCAAGATCTAACCAGGACTAGTAGGGTCTACGAGCAGTACGTC. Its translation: CASSQDLTRTSRVYEQYV.

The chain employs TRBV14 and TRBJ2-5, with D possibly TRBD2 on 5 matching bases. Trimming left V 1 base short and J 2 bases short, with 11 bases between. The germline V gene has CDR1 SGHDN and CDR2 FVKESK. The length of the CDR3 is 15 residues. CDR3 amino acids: CASSQGTRWQETQYF. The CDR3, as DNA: TGTGCCAGCAGCCAAGGAACTAGATGGCAAGAGACCCAGTACTTC.

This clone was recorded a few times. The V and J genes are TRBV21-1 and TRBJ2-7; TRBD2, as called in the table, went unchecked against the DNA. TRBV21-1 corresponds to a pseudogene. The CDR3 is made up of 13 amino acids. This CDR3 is CASSRRGSYEQYV. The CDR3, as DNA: TGTGCCAGCAGTCGGCGGGGATCCTACGAGCAGTACGTC.

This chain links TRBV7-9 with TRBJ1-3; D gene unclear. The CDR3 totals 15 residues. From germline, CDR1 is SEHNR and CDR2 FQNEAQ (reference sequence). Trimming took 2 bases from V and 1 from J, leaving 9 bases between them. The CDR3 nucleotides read TGTGCCAGCAGCTTAATGACGGGGTCTGGAAACACCATATATTTT. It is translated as CASSLMTGSGNTIYF.

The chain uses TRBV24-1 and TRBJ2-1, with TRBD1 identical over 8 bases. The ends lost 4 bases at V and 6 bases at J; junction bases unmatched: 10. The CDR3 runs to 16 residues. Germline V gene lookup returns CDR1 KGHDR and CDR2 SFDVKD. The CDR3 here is CATSDTTGAVVNEQFF. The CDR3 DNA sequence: TGTGCCACCAGTGACACGACAGGGGCGGTCGTCAATGAGCAGTTCTTC.

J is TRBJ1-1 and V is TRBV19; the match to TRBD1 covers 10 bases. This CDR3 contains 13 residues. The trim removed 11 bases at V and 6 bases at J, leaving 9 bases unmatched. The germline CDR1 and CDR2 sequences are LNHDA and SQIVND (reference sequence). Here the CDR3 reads CAARDRGRSEAFF. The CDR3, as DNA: TGTGCCGCCAGGGACAGGGGAAGATCTGAAGCTTTCTTT.

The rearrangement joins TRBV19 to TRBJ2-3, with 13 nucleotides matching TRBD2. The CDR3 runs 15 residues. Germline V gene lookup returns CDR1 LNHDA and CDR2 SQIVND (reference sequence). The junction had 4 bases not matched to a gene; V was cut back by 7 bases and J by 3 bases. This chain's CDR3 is CASTLAGGPTDTQYF. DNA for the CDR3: TGTGCCAGTACACTAGCGGGAGGGCCTACAGATACGCAGTATTTT.

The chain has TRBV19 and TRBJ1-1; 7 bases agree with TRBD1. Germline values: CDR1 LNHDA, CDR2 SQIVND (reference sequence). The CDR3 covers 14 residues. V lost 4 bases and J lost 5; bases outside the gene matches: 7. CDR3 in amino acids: CASSTRQGETEAFF. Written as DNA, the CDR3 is TGTGCCAGTAGTACCAGACAGGGAGAGACTGAAGCTTTCTTT. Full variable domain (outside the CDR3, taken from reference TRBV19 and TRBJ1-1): DGGITQSPKYLFRKEGQNVTLSCEQNLNHDAMYWYRQDPGQGLRLIYYSQIVNDFQKGDIAEGYSVSREKKESFPLTVTSAQKNPTAFYLCASSTRQGETEAFFGQGTRLTVV.

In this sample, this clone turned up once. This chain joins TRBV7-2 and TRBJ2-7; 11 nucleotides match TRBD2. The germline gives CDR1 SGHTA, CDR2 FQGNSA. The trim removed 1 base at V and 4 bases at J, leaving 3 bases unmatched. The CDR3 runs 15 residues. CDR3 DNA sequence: TGTGCCAGCAGCTTAGGTGGACTAGCGGGTTACGAGCAGTACTTC. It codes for CASSLGGLAGYEQYF.

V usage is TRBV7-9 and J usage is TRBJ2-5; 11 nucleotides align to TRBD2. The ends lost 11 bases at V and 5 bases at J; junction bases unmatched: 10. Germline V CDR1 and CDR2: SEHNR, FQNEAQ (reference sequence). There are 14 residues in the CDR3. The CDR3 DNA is TGTGCCGGGCAAGGGTCTAGCGGGAGGGAGACCCAGTACTTC. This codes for CAGQGSSGRETQYF.